Below are 24 T cell receptor beta chains sequenced from a single sample in a study of early T cells in non-severe SARS-CoV-2 infection. TCRdb fed the 5' RACE reads into MiXCR, producing one record per CDR3 protein. The profile shows approximately 30,000 distinct CDR3 sequences, approximately 7.1% of them singletons. The sample here was whole blood, taken at baseline. These receptors were collected from an adult who was a healthcare worker with PCR-confirmed SARS-CoV-2 infection or an uninfected control (not recorded which).

At least ten counts were recorded for this clonotype. The CDR3 region is CSVEGERGEYEQYF. The CDR3 DNA is TGCAGCGTTGAAGGTGAGAGGGGCGAGTACGAGCAGTACTTC. This chain links TRBV29-1 with TRBJ2-7, with D possibly being TRBD1 or TRBD2 (5 bases each). The CDR3 spans 14 residues. The V end was cut by 1 base, the J end by 4 bases, with 14 bases between. Germline V gene sequence: CDR1 SQVTM, CDR2 ANQGSEA.

This sequence joins TRBV12-3 or TRBV12-4 and TRBJ2-1, with 9 bases matching TRBD1. This CDR3 is built from 11 residues. With V trimmed by 4 bases and J by 13 bases, 2 bases remained unmatched. The CDR3 region is CASSSTGGQFF. The CDR3 DNA reads TGTGCCAGCAGTTCGACAGGGGGTCAGTTCTTC.

Points on this clonotype: A much larger clonotype is one base distant, so this may be a read error. The chain joins TRBV20-1 to TRBJ2-2, with TRBD1 matching over 9 bases. Per the germline V gene, CDR1 is DFQATT and CDR2 is SNEGSKA (reference sequence). V lost 0 bases, J lost 6 bases, and 8 bases stayed unmatched. The CDR3 loop spans 16 amino acids. The CDR3 loop reads CSAREPGQGRAGELFF. The CDR3 nucleotides read TGCAGTGCTAGAGAACCGGGACAGGGACGGGCCGGGGAGCTGTTTTTT.

This clonotype was seen many times. This chain uses TRBV5-4 with TRBJ2-3; 8 bases align to TRBD1. V dropped 4 bases and J dropped 0; count of bases not matched to a gene: 7. The CDR3 covers 16 residues. Germline CDR1 reads SGHNT; CDR2 reads YYREEE (reference sequence). CDR3 protein: CASSPAGGFSTDTQYF. The CDR3 bases are TGTGCCAGCAGCCCTGCAGGGGGCTTTAGCACAGATACGCAGTATTTT. Combining the CDR3 with reference TRBV5-4 and TRBJ2-3 gives the whole variable domain ETGVTQSPTHLIKTRGQQVTLRCSSQSGHNTVSWYQQALGQGPQFIFQYYREEENGRGNFPPRFSGLQFPNYSSELNVNALELDDSALYLCASSPAGGFSTDTQYFGPGTRLTVL.

A few counts support this clonotype. The rearrangement uses TRBV9 and TRBJ2-6, with D perhaps matching TRBD1 or TRBD2 (5 bases each). V lost 1 base and J 10 bases, leaving 12 bases between the germline ends. Germline loops: CDR1 SGDLS, CDR2 YYNGEE. The CDR3 length is 14 residues. CDR3 region: CASSVWDGINVLTF. The DNA for the CDR3 is TGTGCCAGCAGCGTATGGGACGGAATTAACGTCCTGACTTTC.

This clonotype was detected only a few times. The rearrangement links TRBV27 to TRBJ2-1; 7 nucleotides align to TRBD2. V lost 6 bases to trimming and J lost 2 bases; unmatched junction nucleotides: 1. The germline CDR1 and CDR2 sequences are MNHEY and SMNVEV (reference sequence). This CDR3 comprises 13 residues. The CDR3 protein is CASRGRAYNEQFF. DNA of the CDR3: TGTGCCAGCAGGGGGAGGGCCTACAATGAGCAGTTCTTC.

This clonotype was detected a few times. The chain couples TRBV7-6 to TRBJ1-2; 7 bases map to TRBD1. The CDR3 loop spans 13 amino acids. Germline-derived CDR1 and CDR2 are SGHVS and FNYEAQ. J lost 5 bases, V lost 1 base, and 1 base had no gene match. Here the CDR3 reads CASSLETGYGYTF. In nucleotides, the CDR3 is TGTGCCAGCAGCTTAGAGACAGGGTATGGCTACACCTTC.

The rearrangement links TRBV24-1 to TRBJ2-1; maybe TRBD2 (6 bases). The CDR3 spans 15 residues. Germline V gives CDR1 KGHDR, CDR2 SFDVKD. With 1 base removed from V and 7 bases from J, the gap between germline ends came to 13 bases. The CDR3 sequence: CATSDLTGVANEQFF. The CDR3 DNA reads TGTGCCACCAGTGATTTAACGGGAGTTGCAAATGAGCAGTTCTTC.

This clonotype was seen ten or more times. This chain connects TRBV7-2 to TRBJ2-1, with 15 bases that match TRBD2. CDR3 size: 18 residues. Germline-derived CDR1 and CDR2 are SGHTA and FQGNSA. V shed 2 bases and J 6 bases; nucleotides not matched to a gene: 8. The CDR3 sequence: CASSLTTTGLAGGNEQFF. DNA for the CDR3: TGTGCCAGCAGCTTAACCACTACGGGACTAGCGGGAGGCAATGAGCAGTTCTTC.

This clonotype was observed a handful of times. The V gene is TRBV6-1, the J gene TRBJ1-2; D uncertain. Trimming cost V 7 bases and J 5 bases, with 14 bases left between them. CDR1 and CDR2 (germline): MNHNS, SASEGT. The CDR3 spans 13 residues. The CDR3 DNA sequence: TGTGCCAGCACCCAAAACGGGGTTTATGGCTACACCTTC. Translated, it gives CASTQNGVYGYTF.

The gene calls are TRBV6-5 and TRBJ2-7; TRBD1 aligns across 9 bases. V lost 6 bases to trimming and J lost 6 bases; unmatched junction nucleotides: 9. Germline CDR1 reads MNHEY; CDR2 reads SVGAGI. The CDR3 consists of 14 residues. CDR3 amino acids: CASSPGGQGVEQYV. CDR3 nucleotide sequence: TGTGCCAGCAGCCCGGGGGGACAGGGAGTCGAGCAGTACGTC.

This clonotype was found a few times. The chain links TRBV6-2 or TRBV6-3 to TRBJ2-7; TRBD2 agrees at 7 bases. CDR1 and CDR2 from the germline V gene are MNHEY and SVGEGT. The CDR3 runs 13 residues. Trimming took 6 bases from V and 2 from J; bases not matched to a gene: 4. CDR3 DNA sequence: TGTGCCAGCAGGAGCGGGACCACCTACGAGCAGTACTTC. Translation: CASRSGTTYEQYF.

This clonotype occurred a few times. The chain combines TRBV28 with TRBJ2-7; 11 nucleotides match TRBD1. CDR3 length: 16 amino acids. CDR1 and CDR2 (germline): MDHEN, SYDVKM. The V segment lost 5 bases and the J segment 4 bases; nucleotides outside the gene matches: 10. CDR3 sequence reads: CASSGTGGQIPYEQYV. For the CDR3, the DNA is TGTGCCAGCAGTGGGACAGGGGGGCAGATTCCGTACGAGCAGTACGTC.

The rearrangement links TRBV5-1 to TRBJ2-3, with D possibly matching TRBD2 (5 bases). Germline CDR1 SGHRS, CDR2 YFSETQ. Trimming removed 7 bases from V and 4 bases from J, with 10 bases in between. The CDR3 spans 12 residues. The DNA for the CDR3 is TGCGCCAGCGCGCCGGACTCAGATACGCAGTATTTT. It is translated as CASAPDSDTQYF.

This clonotype was detected only a few times. The chain combines TRBV12-5 with TRBJ2-2, with 12 bases aligning to TRBD2. V was pared by 3 bases and J by 5 bases, with 7 bases of the junction left unmatched. Germline V gives CDR1 LGHNT, CDR2 FRNRAP. The CDR3 contains 17 residues. The CDR3 is CASGLASGRAGTGELFF. CDR3 nucleotide sequence: TGTGCTAGTGGTTTAGCTAGCGGGAGGGCCGGGACCGGGGAGCTGTTTTTT.

This clonotype was observed many times. The CDR3: CASSIELAPGGEQFF. The CDR3 DNA reads TGTGCCAGTAGTATCGAACTAGCCCCCGGCGGTGAGCAGTTCTTC. The chain carries TRBV19 and TRBJ2-1, with a tentative D call TRBD2 (6 bases). CDR1 is LNHDA, CDR2 SQIVND, per germline (reference sequence). Trimming cost V 3 bases and J 9 bases, with 18 bases left between them. The CDR3 consists of 15 residues.

This clonotype was counted a few times. The chain is built from TRBV11-3 and TRBJ2-1; TRBD1 aligns across 12 bases. The CDR3 runs to 16 residues. CDR1 SGHNT and CDR2 YENEEA come from the germline V gene. With 0 bases clipped from V and 9 bases from J, the junction kept 6 bases outside the gene matches. The CDR3 bases are TGTGCCAGCAGCTTAGACGGGACAGGGGGCTCGGTTGAGCAGTTCTTC. Translating it yields CASSLDGTGGSVEQFF.

This clonotype was detected only a few times. The chain couples TRBV10-3 to TRBJ2-7; D remains ambiguous. Trimming left V 2 bases short and J 9 bases short, with 8 bases between. This CDR3 comprises 11 residues. The germline CDR1 and CDR2 sequences are ENHRY and SYGVKD. The CDR3 nucleotides read TGTGCCATCAGTGAGGATTTAGTGCAGTACTTC. It yields the protein CAISEDLVQYF.

This clonotype turned up a few times. The chain employs TRBV5-1 and TRBJ2-5; 7 positions agree with TRBD2. In germline, CDR1 is SGHRS, CDR2 YFSETQ. The CDR3 contains 14 residues. With V trimmed by 4 bases and J by 5 bases, 8 bases remained unmatched. Here the CDR3 DNA reads TGCGCCAGCAGCCAATCGGCGGGGGTGGAGACCCAGTACTTC. Translation: CASSQSAGVETQYF. Variable domain in full (rest from reference TRBV5-1 and TRBJ2-5): KAGVTQTPRYLIKTRGQQVTLSCSPISGHRSVSWYQQTPGQGLQFLFEYFSETQRNKGNFPGRFSGRQFSNSRSEMNVSTLELGDSALYLCASSQSAGVETQYFGPGTRLLVL.

The chain carries TRBV7-9 and TRBJ2-3; the D is unclear. The CDR3 is 14 residues long. From germline, CDR1 is SEHNR and CDR2 FQNEAQ (reference sequence). The V gene lost 5 bases and the J gene lost 2 bases, with 11 bases spanning the gap. Written as DNA, the CDR3 is TGTGCCAGCAGCCCCGGACCCACCACAGATACGCAGTATTTT. As protein: CASSPGPTTDTQYF.

This clonotype was seen more than once but under ten times. V usage is TRBV7-9 and J usage is TRBJ2-1, with TRBD1 as a possible D gene (5 bases). CDR1 SEHNR and CDR2 FQNEAQ come from the germline V gene (reference sequence). This CDR3 has 16 residues. Deletions cut 3 bases from V and 5 bases from J, with 17 bases between. CDR3 loop: CASSFSDSYPNNEQFF. In nucleotides, the CDR3 is TGTGCCAGCAGCTTTTCAGACAGCTACCCTAACAATGAGCAGTTCTTC.

This clonotype was counted at least ten times. The chain carries TRBV18 and TRBJ2-7; D remains ambiguous. The CDR3 covers 16 residues. Trimming removed 3 bases at V and 3 bases at J, with 18 bases between. Per germline, CDR1 KGHSH and CDR2 LQKENI. CDR3 nucleotide sequence: TGTGCCAGCTCACCGTTACAAACGACCGGAGACTACGAGCAGTACTTC. Its protein is CASSPLQTTGDYEQYF.

This clonotype was seen repeatedly, ten times or more. The J gene is TRBJ1-1, the V gene TRBV19; D unresolved. The CDR3 is 14 residues long. Germline assignment: CDR1 LNHDA and CDR2 SQIVND (reference sequence). The germline V and J ends were trimmed by 3 bases and 2 bases, with 10 bases remaining between them. The CDR3 sequence: CASSMTVSNTEAFF. The CDR3, as DNA: TGTGCCAGTAGTATGACCGTTTCCAACACTGAAGCTTTCTTT. Variable domain in full (rest from reference TRBV19 and TRBJ1-1): DGGITQSPKYLFRKEGQNVTLSCEQNLNHDAMYWYRQDPGQGLRLIYYSQIVNDFQKGDIAEGYSVSREKKESFPLTVTSAQKNPTAFYLCASSMTVSNTEAFFGQGTRLTVV.

This clonotype was found many times. The chain couples TRBV20-1 to TRBJ2-1; 7 bases agree with TRBD2. CDR1 and CDR2 (germline): DFQATT, SNEGSKA (reference sequence). V was pared by 4 bases and J by 1 base, with 4 bases of the junction left unmatched. The CDR3 length is 14 residues. The CDR3 DNA sequence: TGCAGTGCTAACCCCGGGGGGTCCTACAATGAGCAGTTCTTC. Protein product: CSANPGGSYNEQFF.